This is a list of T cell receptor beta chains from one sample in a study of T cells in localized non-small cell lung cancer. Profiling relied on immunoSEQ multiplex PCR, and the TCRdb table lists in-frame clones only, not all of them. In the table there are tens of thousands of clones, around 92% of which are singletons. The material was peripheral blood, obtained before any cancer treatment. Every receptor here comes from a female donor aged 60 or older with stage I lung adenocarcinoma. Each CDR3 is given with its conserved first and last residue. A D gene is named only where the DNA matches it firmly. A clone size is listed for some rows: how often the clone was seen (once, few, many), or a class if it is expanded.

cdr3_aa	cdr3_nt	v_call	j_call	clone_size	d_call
CASSQDEVAGRHTQYF	TGCGCCAGCAGCCAAGATGAGGTAGCGGGGAGGCATACGCAGTATTTT	TRBV4-1	TRBJ2-3	-	TRBD2
CASSRGSSYNEQFF	TGTGCCAGCAGTCGGGGGAGCTCCTACAATGAGCAGTTCTTC	TRBV2	TRBJ2-1	-	-
CASSFDPTDTQYF	TGTGCCAGCAGCTTCGACCCCACAGATACGCAGTATTTT	TRBV7-2	TRBJ2-3	-	-
CASSPQRDRFSGNTIYF	TGTGCCAGCTCACCACAACGTGACAGATTCTCTGGAAACACCATATATTTT	TRBV18	TRBJ1-3	once	-
CAWAPQGNTEAFF	TGTGCCTGGGCGCCCCAGGGGAACACTGAAGCTTTCTTT	TRBV30	TRBJ1-1	-	-
CASSAQKIRDRTSYGYTF	TGTGCCAGTAGTGCCCAAAAGATCCGGGACAGGACCTCCTATGGCTACACCTTC	TRBV19	TRBJ1-2	-	TRBD1
CASSRAGARETQYF	TGTGCCAGCAGCCGTGCGGGGGCAAGAGAGACCCAGTACTTC	TRBV5-5	TRBJ2-5	once	-
CASSPGTTEAFF	TGTGCCAGCTCACCAGGGACCACTGAAGCTTTCTTT	TRBV18	TRBJ1-1	-	-
CASRTTGTYEQYF	TGTGCCAGCCGAACGACAGGGACCTACGAGCAGTACTTC	TRBV6-5	TRBJ2-7	-	TRBD1
CASSLLGTYNF	TGTGCCAGCAGCTTGTTAGGGACTTACAACTTC	TRBV5-6	TRBJ2-7	-	-
CSVGRGGKETQYF	TGCAGCGTGGGGCGGGGGGGAAAAGAGACCCAGTACTTC	TRBV29-1	TRBJ2-5	-	TRBD2
CASNKVAGGETQYF	TGTGCCAGCAATAAGGTTGCCGGTGGGGAGACCCAGTACTTC	TRBV6-1	TRBJ2-5	-	-
CAISVRQEDQPQHF	TGTGCCATCAGCGTTAGACAGGAAGATCAGCCCCAGCATTTT	TRBV10-3	TRBJ1-5	-	-
CASSLVGGTQETQYF	TGTGCCAGCAGCTTAGTCGGCGGGACCCAAGAGACCCAGTACTTC	TRBV11-2	TRBJ2-5	-	-
CASSLGGAAYEQYF	TGTGCCAGCAGCTTGGGTGGGGCGGCCTACGAGCAGTACTTC	TRBV5-8	TRBJ2-7	-	-
CASIGQVSHEQYF	TGTGCCAGCATTGGACAGGTGTCCCACGAGCAGTACTTC	TRBV2	TRBJ2-7	once	TRBD1
CASSATGRQVETQYF	TGTGCCAGCAGCGCTACCGGGAGACAGGTTGAGACCCAGTACTTC	TRBV5-4	TRBJ2-5	-	-
CASSPQPRGSTEAFF	TGCGCCAGCAGTCCACAGCCGAGGGGAAGCACTGAAGCTTTCTTT	TRBV23-1	TRBJ1-1	-	-